This T cell receptor beta chain emerged from a study of T cells in localized non-small cell lung cancer. Trimming left V 4 bases short and J 0 bases short, with 18 bases between. This CDR3 has 16 amino acids. Germline CDR1 is SQVTM and CDR2 is ANQGSEA. Here immunoSEQ multiplex PCR was the method, and the copy in TCRdb shows in-frame clones only, minus some. The sample contains nearly 25,000 clones, 70% to 90% of which appear only once. About this clone itself: Its specificity is not known.

The study, taken as a whole, reports: One tumor region alone was sequenced, and heterogeneity therefore remains possible. Clonality of T cells reached its maximum in uninvolved adjacent lung, surpassing tumor. Adjacent lung was found to contain a median approximately 60 of the top 100 tumor clones.

Sequenced here: peripheral blood, sampled before any cancer treatment. The chain couples TRBV29-1 to TRBJ1-1; D is ambiguous. The receptor comes from a male donor at least 60 years old with stage II squamous cell lung carcinoma. The CDR3 DNA reads as TGCAGCGTTGCACTCTCGAGGGTCTCCATGAACACTGAAGCTTTCTTT. Amino acids: CSVALSRVSMNTEAFF.